These T cell receptor beta chains were read from a single sample in a study of T cell repertoires in cytomegalovirus infection. These receptors' antigens are unknown. From the reads, TCRdb called clonotypes with MiXCR, one entry per CDR3 protein. The sample lists about 360,000 distinct CDR3 sequences, about 34% seen once, with about 14% in the top ten. The sequences come from cultured PBMCs, collected from culture after CMV antigen stimulation. The receptor set was obtained from a human donor in good health (CMV status not recorded). Some clones in this sample may be carry-over from other donors' samples. The CDR3 runs from the conserved cysteine through the conserved F or W. A D gene is named only where the DNA matches it firmly. The size of a clone is reported for some rows only, either as once, few or many, or as a class for expanded clones.

D: TRBD1
J: TRBJ1-5
size: many
length: 13
V: TRBV7-2
CDR3: CASSPDRDQPQHF
DNA: TGTGCCAGCAGCCCGGACAGGGATCAGCCCCAGCATTTT

D: TRBD1
J: TRBJ2-1
size: -
length: 15
V: TRBV11-2
CDR3: CASSSGQGGYNEQFF
DNA: TGTGCCAGCAGCTCCGGACAGGGGGGGTACAATGAGCAGTTCTTC

D: -
J: TRBJ2-5
size: few
length: 13
V: TRBV7-2
CDR3: CASSQEAIETQYF
DNA: TGTGCCAGCAGCCAGGAAGCAATTGAGACCCAGTACTTC

D: -
J: TRBJ1-1
size: -
length: 16
V: TRBV12-5
CDR3: CASGLPMQGKNTEAFF
DNA: TGTGCTAGTGGTTTGCCCATGCAGGGGAAGAACACTGAAGCTTTCTTT

D: -
J: TRBJ2-1
size: -
length: 11
V: TRBV4-1
CDR3: CASSQGPTKFF
DNA: TGCGCCAGCAGCCAAGGACCCACCAAGTTCTTC

D: -
J: TRBJ2-1
size: -
length: 13
V: TRBV7-2
CDR3: CASSTDRYNEQFF
DNA: TGTGCCAGCAGCACCGACCGGTACAATGAGCAGTTCTTC

D: TRBD2
J: TRBJ2-3
size: many
length: 16
V: TRBV12-3/TRBV12-4
CDR3: CASSWGLAGGEDTQYF
DNA: TGTGCCAGCAGTTGGGGCTTAGCGGGAGGGGAAGATACGCAGTATTTT

D: -
J: TRBJ1-5
size: -
length: 15
V: TRBV7-2
CDR3: CASSLGFDSNQPQHF
DNA: TGTGCCAGCAGCTTAGGGTTCGATAGCAATCAGCCCCAGCATTTT

D: -
J: TRBJ2-7
size: -
length: 14
V: TRBV29-1
CDR3: CSVETARGNYEQYF
DNA: TGCAGCGTTGAAACGGCGCGAGGGAACTACGAGCAGTACTTC

D: -
J: TRBJ2-2
size: -
length: 19
V: TRBV7-9
CDR3: CASSKTDRLGASNTGELFF
DNA: TGTGCCAGCAGCAAGACGGACCGCCTCGGGGCATCGAACACCGGGGAGCTGTTTTTT

D: -
J: TRBJ2-1
size: -
length: 14
V: TRBV24-1
CDR3: CATSDFGRDDEQFF
DNA: TGTGCCACCAGTGATTTTGGCAGGGATGATGAGCAGTTCTTC

D: -
J: TRBJ2-5
size: few
length: 13
V: TRBV7-2
CDR3: CASSLLRAETQYF
DNA: TGTGCCAGCAGCTTATTACGGGCCGAGACCCAGTACTTC

D: -
J: TRBJ2-7
size: -
length: 12
V: TRBV10-3
CDR3: CAISDSSYEQYF
DNA: TGTGCCATCAGTGACTCCTCCTACGAGCAGTACTTC

D: -
J: TRBJ2-5
size: few
length: 13
V: TRBV2
CDR3: CASSVAGQETQYF
DNA: TGTGCCAGCAGTGTCGCAGGGCAAGAGACCCAGTACTTC

D: TRBD1
J: TRBJ2-2
size: -
length: 18
V: TRBV6-2/TRBV6-3
CDR3: CASSLPSGTGNNTGELFF
DNA: TGTGCCAGCAGTTTACCTTCCGGGACAGGCAACAACACCGGGGAGCTGTTTTTT

D: -
J: TRBJ1-2
size: -
length: 13
V: TRBV4-1
CDR3: CASSPRNNYGYTF
DNA: TGCGCCAGCAGCCCCCGTAACAACTATGGCTACACCTTC

D: -
J: TRBJ2-7
size: few
length: 12
V: TRBV6-2/TRBV6-3
CDR3: CASSSRTYEQYF
DNA: TGTGCCAGCAGCAGCCGAACCTACGAGCAGTACTTC

D: -
J: TRBJ2-2
size: -
length: 14
V: TRBV2
CDR3: CASSGQGISGELFF
DNA: TGTGCCAGCAGTGGGCAGGGAATCTCGGGGGAGCTGTTTTTT

D: -
J: TRBJ2-3
size: -
length: 13
V: TRBV19
CDR3: CASSRGTTDTQYF
DNA: TGTGCCAGTAGTCGGGGGACCACAGATACGCAGTATTTT

D: -
J: TRBJ1-1
size: few
length: 14
V: TRBV6-1
CDR3: CASSLGHPNTEAFF
DNA: TGTGCCAGCAGCCTCGGACACCCGAACACTGAAGCTTTCTTT

D: -
J: TRBJ2-2
size: -
length: 18
V: TRBV5-1
CDR3: CASSSTVTGGPNTGELFF
DNA: TGCGCCAGCAGCTCGACCGTAACAGGCGGCCCGAACACCGGGGAGCTGTTTTTT

D: TRBD2
J: TRBJ2-2
size: -
length: 17
V: TRBV19
CDR3: CASSASLAGGVTGELFF
DNA: TGTGCCAGTAGTGCCTCCCTAGCGGGAGGGGTCACCGGGGAGCTGTTTTTT

D: -
J: TRBJ2-7
size: -
length: 15
V: TRBV6-2/TRBV6-3
CDR3: CASSYSRGVSYEQYF
DNA: TGTGCCAGCAGTTACTCGAGGGGAGTCTCCTACGAGCAGTACTTC

D: -
J: TRBJ2-3
size: -
length: 13
V: TRBV11-3
CDR3: CASSLDLVDTQYF
DNA: TGTGCCAGCAGCTTAGATCTGGTTGATACGCAGTATTTT

D: -
J: TRBJ1-2
size: few
length: 12
V: TRBV28
CDR3: CASSPPVFGYTF
DNA: TGTGCCAGCAGTCCCCCCGTTTTTGGCTACACCTTC

D: -
J: TRBJ1-5
size: many
length: 16
V: TRBV7-8
CDR3: CASSQSGHGGNQPQHF
DNA: TGTGCCAGCAGTCAATCGGGACACGGGGGCAATCAGCCCCAGCATTTT

D: -
J: TRBJ2-1
size: few
length: 15
V: TRBV7-9
CDR3: CASSPAAGIFYEQFF
DNA: TGTGCCAGCAGCCCAGCAGCAGGGATTTTCTATGAGCAGTTCTTC

D: -
J: TRBJ1-1
size: few
length: 15
V: TRBV28
CDR3: CASSPQPPGSTEAFF
DNA: TGTGCCAGCAGTCCACAACCTCCGGGGAGCACTGAAGCTTTCTTT

D: TRBD1
J: TRBJ1-2
size: -
length: 12
V: TRBV6-1
CDR3: CASSTDRDGYTF
DNA: TGTGCCAGCAGTACGGACAGGGATGGCTACACCTTC

D: -
J: TRBJ1-2
size: -
length: 13
V: TRBV7-2
CDR3: CASSLQGVYGYTF
DNA: TGTGCCAGCAGCTTGCAGGGAGTCTATGGCTACACCTTC

D: -
J: TRBJ1-2
size: few
length: 16
V: TRBV4-3
CDR3: CASSQDRVAGSDGYTF
DNA: TGCGCCAGCAGCCAAGATCGGGTCGCAGGGAGCGATGGCTACACCTTC

D: -
J: TRBJ2-3
size: -
length: 17
V: TRBV7-2
CDR3: CASSLNGGIRGTDTQYF
DNA: TGTGCCAGCAGCTTAAATGGAGGAATAAGGGGCACAGATACGCAGTATTTT

D: TRBD1
J: TRBJ1-6
size: -
length: 16
V: TRBV20-1
CDR3: CSATGTGSSYNSPLHF
DNA: TGCAGTGCTACTGGGACAGGGAGCTCCTATAATTCACCCCTCCACTTT

D: TRBD2
J: TRBJ2-5
size: -
length: 16
V: TRBV5-1
CDR3: CASSLYASGNQETQYF
DNA: TGCGCCAGCAGCTTGTATGCTAGCGGAAACCAAGAGACCCAGTACTTC

D: TRBD2
J: TRBJ2-5
size: few
length: 15
V: TRBV11-2
CDR3: CASRSASSGSAPLNF
DNA: TGTGCCAGCAGGTCTGCTTCTAGCGGGAGTGCCCCATTGAACTTC

D: -
J: TRBJ1-2
size: -
length: 14
V: TRBV7-2
CDR3: CASSPSGDNYGYTF
DNA: TGTGCCAGCAGCCCTAGTGGGGATAACTATGGCTACACCTTC

D: -
J: TRBJ2-1
size: few
length: 18
V: TRBV12-5
CDR3: CASGLTSEPGLMSHEQFF
DNA: TGTGCTAGTGGTTTGACCTCCGAACCGGGACTGATGTCCCATGAGCAGTTCTTC

D: -
J: TRBJ1-1
size: -
length: 15
V: TRBV4-1
CDR3: CASSQRPGTGTEAFF
DNA: TGCGCCAGCAGCCAGCGGCCGGGGACGGGCACTGAAGCTTTCTTT

D: TRBD2
J: TRBJ2-1
size: -
length: 17
V: TRBV12-3/TRBV12-4
CDR3: CASSLEGFGGRGNEQFF
DNA: TGTGCCAGCAGTTTAGAAGGCTTCGGCGGGAGAGGGAATGAGCAGTTCTTC

D: -
J: TRBJ2-1
size: many
length: 13
V: TRBV7-6
CDR3: CASSLRSVNEQFF
DNA: TGTGCCAGCAGCTTAAGGTCTGTCAATGAGCAGTTCTTC

D: -
J: TRBJ1-4
size: many
length: 14
V: TRBV7-9
CDR3: CASSLARDAEKLFF
DNA: TGTGCCAGCAGCTTGGCCCGGGACGCTGAAAAACTGTTTTTT

D: -
J: TRBJ2-1
size: -
length: 14
V: TRBV29-1
CDR3: CSVEGLSVTNEQFF
DNA: TGCAGCGTTGAAGGACTTTCGGTAACAAATGAGCAGTTCTTC